Below, 2 T cell receptor beta chains from the same sample are listed, as sequenced in a study of breast tumors, draining lymph nodes, adjacent tissues. TCRdb itself ran the multiplex PCR reads through MiXCR, one entry per CDR3 protein. The sample includes some 170,000 distinct CDR3 sequences, about 34% seen only once; the top ten take about 3.8%. The lymph nodes were axillary draining lymph nodes from breast cancer patients. Specimen: axillary lymph node tissue. The receptors derive from a female donor with breast cancer. Some clones in this sample may be carry-over from other donors' samples.

This clonotype was detected only a few times. The chain joins TRBV6-2 or TRBV6-3 to TRBJ2-1; a possible D gene is TRBD2 (6 bases). CDR3 length equals 15 residues. V gave up 6 bases and J gave up 2 bases, with 14 bases separating them. The germline V gene encodes CDR1 MNHEY and CDR2 SVGEGT. CDR3 residues: CASRGGVPPYNEQFF. The CDR3 DNA reads TGTGCCAGCAGGGGGGGAGTACCACCCTACAATGAGCAGTTCTTC.

The chain couples TRBV10-3 to TRBJ1-5; D is undetermined. Germline loops: CDR1 ENHRY, CDR2 SYGVKD. CDR3 length: 12 amino acids. Trimming took 2 bases from V and 5 from J, leaving 4 bases between them. Here the CDR3 reads CAISEGDQPQHF. In DNA form, the CDR3 reads TGTGCCATCAGTGAGGGGGATCAGCCCCAGCATTTT.